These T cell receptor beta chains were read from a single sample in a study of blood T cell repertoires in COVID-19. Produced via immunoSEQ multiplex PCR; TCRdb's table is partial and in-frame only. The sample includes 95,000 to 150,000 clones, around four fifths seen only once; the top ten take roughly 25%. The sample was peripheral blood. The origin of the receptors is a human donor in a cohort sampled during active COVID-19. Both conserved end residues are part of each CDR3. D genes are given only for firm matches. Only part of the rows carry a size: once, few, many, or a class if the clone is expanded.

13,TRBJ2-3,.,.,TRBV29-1,CSVAWGGTSTQYF,TGCAGCGTTGCGTGGGGGGGCACAAGTACGCAGTATTTT
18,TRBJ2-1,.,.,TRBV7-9,CASSLVAGPLSSYNEQFF,TGTGCCAGCAGCTTAGTTGCGGGGCCACTGAGCTCCTACAATGAGCAGTTCTTC
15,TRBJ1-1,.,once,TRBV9,CASSVGGRLNTEAFF,TGTGCCAGCAGCGTAGGGGGCAGGTTGAACACTGAAGCTTTCTTT
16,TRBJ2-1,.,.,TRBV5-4,CASSIPRGALYNEQFF,TGTGCCAGCAGTATCCCCCGGGGGGCGCTCTACAATGAGCAGTTCTTC
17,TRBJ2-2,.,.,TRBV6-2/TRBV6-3,CASSPLPALTSTGELFF,TGTGCCAGCAGTCCCCTACCGGCACTAACGAGCACCGGGGAGCTGTTTTTT
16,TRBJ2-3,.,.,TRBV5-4,CASSLVIAGGTDTQYF,TGTGCCAGCAGCTTGGTAATTGCAGGGGGCACAGATACGCAGTATTTT
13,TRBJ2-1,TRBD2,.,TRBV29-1,CSGRVAGGNEQFF,TGCAGCGGACGTGTGGCGGGGGGGAATGAGCAGTTCTTC
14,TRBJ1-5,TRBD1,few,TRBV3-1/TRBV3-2,CASSQDYRGKPQHF,TGTGCCAGCAGCCAAGATTACAGGGGGAAGCCCCAGCATTTT
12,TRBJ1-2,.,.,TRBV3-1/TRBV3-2,CASSQYKEEYTF,TGTGCCAGCAGCCAATACAAGGAGGAGTACACCTTC
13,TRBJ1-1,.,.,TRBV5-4,CASSVDRPGAAFF,TGTGCCAGCAGCGTGGATCGACCGGGAGCAGCTTTCTTT
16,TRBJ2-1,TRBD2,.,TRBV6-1,CASSDVGGGLANEQFF,TGTGCCAGCAGTGATGTTGGCGGGGGGCTAGCCAATGAGCAGTTCTTC
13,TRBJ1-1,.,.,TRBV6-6,CASSYRRGTEAFF,TGTGCCAGCAGTTATCGGAGGGGAACTGAAGCTTTCTTT
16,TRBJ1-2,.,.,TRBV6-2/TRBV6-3,CASSYTPMGRHYGYTF,TGTGCCAGCAGTTACACCCCTATGGGGCGACACTATGGCTACACCTTC
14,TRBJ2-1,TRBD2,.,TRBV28,CASSLGGSYNEQFF,TGTGCCAGCAGCCTGGGGGGGAGCTACAATGAGCAGTTCTTC
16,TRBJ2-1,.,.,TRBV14,CASSQVGTPELREQFF,TGTGCCAGCAGCCAAGTTGGGACACCCGAATTAAGGGAGCAGTTCTTC
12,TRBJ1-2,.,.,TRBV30,CAWSAAGEGYTF,TGTGCCTGGAGTGCGGCAGGGGAAGGCTACACCTTC
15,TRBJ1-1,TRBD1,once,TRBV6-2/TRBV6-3,CASSRPGTGNQKAFF,TGTGCCAGCAGCCGTCCCGGGACAGGGAATCAGAAAGCTTTCTTT
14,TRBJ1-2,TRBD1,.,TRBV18,CASSPGQGEDGYTF,TGTGCCAGCTCACCCGGACAGGGGGAAGATGGCTACACCTTC
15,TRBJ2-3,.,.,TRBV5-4,CASSLGRGSTDTQYF,TGTGCCAGCAGCTTGGGCCGGGGAAGCACAGATACGCAGTATTTT
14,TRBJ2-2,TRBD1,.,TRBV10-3,CAIRGQAATGELFF,TGTGCCATCAGAGGACAGGCGGCCACCGGGGAGCTGTTTTTT
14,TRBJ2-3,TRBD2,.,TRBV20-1,CSASSSGGTDTQYF,TGCAGTGCTAGTTCGAGCGGGGGCACAGATACGCAGTATTTT
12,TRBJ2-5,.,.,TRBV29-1,CSVRLQGETQYF,TGCAGCGTGCGACTGCAAGGAGAGACCCAGTACTTC
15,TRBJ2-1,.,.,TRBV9,CASSVDGKGYNEQFF,TGTGCCAGCAGCGTAGACGGGAAGGGCTACAATGAGCAGTTCTTC
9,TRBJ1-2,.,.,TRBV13,CASSFPYTF,TGTGCCAGCAGCTTCCCTTACACCTTC
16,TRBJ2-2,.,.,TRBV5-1,CASSSEMALNTGELFF,TGCGCCAGCAGTAGCGAAATGGCTTTGAACACCGGGGAGCTGTTTTTT
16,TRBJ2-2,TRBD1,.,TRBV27,CASSLRWTGGSGELFF,TGTGCCAGCAGTTTACGATGGACAGGGGGCTCCGGGGAGCTGTTTTTT
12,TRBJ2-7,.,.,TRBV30,CAWSVQKYEQYF,TGTGCCTGGAGTGTACAGAAATACGAGCAGTACTTC
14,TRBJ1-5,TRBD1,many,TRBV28,CASSKQGAGQPQHF,TGTGCCAGCAGCAAGCAGGGGGCTGGTCAGCCCCAGCATTTT
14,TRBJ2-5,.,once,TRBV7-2,CASMGDPVIETQYF,TGTGCCAGCATGGGCGACCCGGTTATAGAGACCCAGTACTTC
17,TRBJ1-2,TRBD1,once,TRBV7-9,CASSLMSGGTATRGYTF,TGTGCCAGCAGCTTAATGTCAGGGGGAACAGCAACGAGGGGCTACACCTTC
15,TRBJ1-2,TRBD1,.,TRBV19,CASSIFRGPHYGYTF,TGTGCCAGTAGTATATTCAGGGGGCCGCACTATGGCTACACCTTC
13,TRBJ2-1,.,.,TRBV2,CASSEQIYNEQFF,TGTGCCAGCAGTGAGCAGATATACAATGAGCAGTTCTTC
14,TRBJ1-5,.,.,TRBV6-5,CASIYQNSNQPQHF,TGTGCCAGCATTTACCAAAATAGCAATCAGCCCCAGCATTTT
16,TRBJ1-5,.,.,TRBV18,CASSPPTGRGNQPQHF,TGTGCCAGCTCACCACCGACAGGCAGAGGCAATCAGCCCCAGCATTTT
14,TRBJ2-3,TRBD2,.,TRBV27,CASRRAGRGDTQYF,TGTGCCAGCCGCAGAGCGGGAAGGGGAGATACGCAGTATTTT
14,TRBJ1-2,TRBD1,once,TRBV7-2,CASSLQGARGGYTF,TGTGCCAGCAGCTTACAGGGGGCCAGAGGTGGCTACACCTTC
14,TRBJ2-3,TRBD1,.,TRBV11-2,CASSRTGGTDTQYF,TGTGCCAGCAGCCGCACAGGGGGCACAGATACGCAGTATTTT
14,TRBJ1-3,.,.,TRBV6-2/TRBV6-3,CASSRGQSGNTIYF,TGTGCCAGCAGTCGTGGACAGTCCGGAAACACCATATATTTT
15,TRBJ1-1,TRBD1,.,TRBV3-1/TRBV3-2,CASSQTDRDNTEAFF,TGTGCCAGCAGCCAGACGGACAGGGATAACACTGAAGCTTTCTTT
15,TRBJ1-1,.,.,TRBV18,CASSPPARDRTEAFF,TGTGCCAGCTCACCACCGGCGAGGGATCGGACTGAAGCTTTCTTT
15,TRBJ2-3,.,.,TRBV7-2,CASSLGFGLTDTQYF,TGTGCCAGCAGCTTAGGTTTCGGACTAACAGATACGCAGTATTTT
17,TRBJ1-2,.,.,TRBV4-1,CASSQDVGSYTNYGYTF,TGCGCCAGCAGCCAAGATGTGGGCAGCTATACTAACTATGGCTACACCTTC
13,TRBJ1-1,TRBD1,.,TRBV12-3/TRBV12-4,CASSKQGSTEAFF,TGTGCCAGCAGCAAACAGGGGAGCACTGAAGCTTTCTTT
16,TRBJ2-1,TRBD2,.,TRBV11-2,CASSPRGSGASNEQFF,TGTGCCAGCAGCCCCCGGGGTAGCGGGGCCTCGAATGAGCAGTTCTTC
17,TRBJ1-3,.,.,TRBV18,CASSPIGHKTRGNTIYF,TGTGCCAGCTCACCGATAGGACACAAAACTCGTGGAAACACCATATATTTT
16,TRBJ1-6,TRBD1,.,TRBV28,CASSLRLSGGDSPLHF,TGTGCCAGCAGTTTAAGGCTCTCAGGGGGAGATTCACCCCTCCACTTT
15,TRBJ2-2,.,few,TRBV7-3,CASSLGPGDAGELFF,TGTGCCAGCAGCTTAGGCCCAGGGGACGCCGGGGAGCTGTTTTTT
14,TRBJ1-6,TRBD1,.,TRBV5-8,CASSYRDRDSPLHF,TGTGCCAGCAGCTACCGGGACAGGGATTCACCCCTCCACTTT
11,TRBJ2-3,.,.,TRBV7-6,CASTLSDTQYF,TGTGCCAGCACCCTTTCGGATACGCAGTATTTT
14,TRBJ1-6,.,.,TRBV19,CATRLTSSNSPLHF,TGTGCCACCCGACTGACGTCCAGCAATTCACCCCTCCACTTT
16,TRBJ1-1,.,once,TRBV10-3,CAISEFQGMFDTEAFF,TGTGCCATCAGTGAGTTCCAGGGAATGTTTGACACTGAAGCTTTCTTT
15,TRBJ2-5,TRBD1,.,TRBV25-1,CASSESRGQQETQYF,TGTGCCAGCAGTGAATCCCGGGGACAGCAAGAGACCCAGTACTTC
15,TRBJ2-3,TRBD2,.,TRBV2,CASSLGLAGVDTQYF,TGTGCCAGCAGTCTTGGACTAGCGGGGGTAGATACGCAGTATTTT
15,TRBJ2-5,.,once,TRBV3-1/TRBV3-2,CASSLPGHQQETQYF,TGTGCCAGCAGCCTTCCGGGACACCAACAAGAGACCCAGTACTTC